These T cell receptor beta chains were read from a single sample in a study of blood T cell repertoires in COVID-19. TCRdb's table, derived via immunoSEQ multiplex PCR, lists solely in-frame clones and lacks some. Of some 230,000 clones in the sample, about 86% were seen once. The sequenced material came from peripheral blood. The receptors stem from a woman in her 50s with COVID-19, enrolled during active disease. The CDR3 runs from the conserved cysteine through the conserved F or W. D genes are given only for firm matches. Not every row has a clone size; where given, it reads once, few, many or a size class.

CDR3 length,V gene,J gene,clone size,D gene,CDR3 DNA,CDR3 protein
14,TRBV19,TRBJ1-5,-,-,TGTGCCAGTAGTATAGACAACTCGGGGCAGCCCCAGCATTTT,CASSIDNSGQPQHF
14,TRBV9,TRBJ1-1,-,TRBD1,TGTGCCAGCAGCGCAGGCAGGGGGCGAACTGAAGCTTTCTTT,CASSAGRGRTEAFF
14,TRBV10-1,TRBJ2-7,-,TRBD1,TGCGCCAGCAGTTCCTCCGGGACAGGGGGCGAGCAGTACTTC,CASSSSGTGGEQYF
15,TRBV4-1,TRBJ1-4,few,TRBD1,TGCGCCAGCAGCCAGGACGACAGGGTCGGCGAAAAACTGTTTTTT,CASSQDDRVGEKLFF
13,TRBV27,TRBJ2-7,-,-,TGTGCCAGCAGTTTTGGGCAAAACTACGAGCAGTACTTC,CASSFGQNYEQYF
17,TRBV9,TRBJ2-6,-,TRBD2,TGTGCCAGCAGCCCGGGGGGGAGGAACTCTGGGGCCAACGTCCTGACTTTC,CASSPGGRNSGANVLTF
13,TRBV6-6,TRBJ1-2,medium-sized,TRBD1,TGTGCCAGCTTACCCCAAACAGGGGATGGCTACACCTTC,CASLPQTGDGYTF
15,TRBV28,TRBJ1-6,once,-,TGTGCCAGCAGTCTCCCGGGGGGAGTACATTCACCCCTCCACTTT,CASSLPGGVHSPLHF
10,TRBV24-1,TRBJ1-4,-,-,TGTGCCACCAGCCCTACCCTACTGTTTTTT,CATSPTLLFF
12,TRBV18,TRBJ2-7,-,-,TGTGCCAGCTCACCAAGGGCGGGGGAGCAGTACTTC,CASSPRAGEQYF
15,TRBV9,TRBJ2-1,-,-,TGTGCCAGCAGCGTAGGGGCAGGGTCCTACAATGAGCAGTTCTTC,CASSVGAGSYNEQFF
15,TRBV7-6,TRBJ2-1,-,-,TGTGCCAGCAGCTTAGAAGCGGGACAGGCCATCGGAAAGTTCTTC,CASSLEAGQAIGKFF
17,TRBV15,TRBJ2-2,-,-,TGTGCCACCAGCAGAGCGAACCCGGGTCTCAACACCGGGGAGCTGTTTTTT,CATSRANPGLNTGELFF
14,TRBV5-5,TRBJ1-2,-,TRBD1,TGTGCCAGCAGCCCTGGGACAGCCATAGATGGCTACACCTTC,CASSPGTAIDGYTF
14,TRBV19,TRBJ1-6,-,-,TGTGCCAGTAGCATCCAGGGTAGAGGATCACCCCTCCACTTT,CASSIQGRGSPLHF
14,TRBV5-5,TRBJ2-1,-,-,TGTGCCAGCAGCTTGGAGGTCAGGGTGGATGAGCAGTTCTTC,CASSLEVRVDEQFF
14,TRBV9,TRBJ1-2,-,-,TGTGCCAGCAGCGTAGAGTCCACCGGGATCGGCTACACCTTC,CASSVESTGIGYTF
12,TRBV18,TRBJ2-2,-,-,TGTGCCAGCTCCGGAGGGTCCGGGGAGCTGTTTTTT,CASSGGSGELFF
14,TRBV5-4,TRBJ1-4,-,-,TGTGCCAGCAGCTTGGAGGGGATGGTTGAAAAACTGTTTTTT,CASSLEGMVEKLFF
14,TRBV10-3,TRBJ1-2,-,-,TGTGCCATCAGTGAGAGGCAGGGTAACTATGGCTACACCTTC,CAISERQGNYGYTF
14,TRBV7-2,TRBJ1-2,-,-,TGTGCCAGCAGCATAAGGCGGCAGGGGCATGGCTACACCTTC,CASSIRRQGHGYTF
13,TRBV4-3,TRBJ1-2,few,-,TGCGCCAGCAGCCCACGAGGCAGCTATGGCTACACCTTC,CASSPRGSYGYTF
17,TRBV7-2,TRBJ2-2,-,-,TGTGCCAGCAGCTTAGCGGGGCCAGCGGGTAACACCGGGGAGCTGTTTTTT,CASSLAGPAGNTGELFF
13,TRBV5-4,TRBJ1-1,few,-,TGTGCCAGCAGCTTCCCCTTACAGGATGAAGCTTTCTTT,CASSFPLQDEAFF
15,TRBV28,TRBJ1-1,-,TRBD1,TGTGCCAGCAGTTCCTCGGGGGACAGAACAACTGAAGCTTTCTTT,CASSSSGDRTTEAFF
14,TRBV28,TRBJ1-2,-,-,TGTGCCAGCAGTACAGCCCGCCTTATCTATGGCTACACCTTC,CASSTARLIYGYTF
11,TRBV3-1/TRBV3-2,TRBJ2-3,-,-,TGTGCCAGCAGGGCAACAGATACGCAGTATTTT,CASRATDTQYF
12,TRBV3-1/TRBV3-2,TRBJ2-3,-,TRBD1,TGTGCCAGCAGCGCACAGGGGGGAAGACAGTATTTT,CASSAQGGRQYF
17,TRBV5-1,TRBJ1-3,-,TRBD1,TGCGCCAGCAGCTTGGAGGGCAGGGGGCTTTCGGGAAACACCATATATTTT,CASSLEGRGLSGNTIYF
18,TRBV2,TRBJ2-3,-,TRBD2,TGTGCCAGCAGCGTGGAGTCTAGCGGGGGCCGAGCCACAGATACGCAGTATTTT,CASSVESSGGRATDTQYF
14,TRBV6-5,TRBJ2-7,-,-,TGTGCCAGCAGTTACTATGGAGGTTCCTACGAGCAGTACTTC,CASSYYGGSYEQYF
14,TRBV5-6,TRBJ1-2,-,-,TGTGCCAGCAGCGTTACCGGGACAAAATATGGCTACACCTTC,CASSVTGTKYGYTF
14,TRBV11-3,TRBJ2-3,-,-,TGTGCCAGCAGCTTAGGGGTAGGGGAAGATACGCAGTATTTT,CASSLGVGEDTQYF
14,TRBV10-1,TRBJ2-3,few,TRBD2,TGCGCCAGCAGTAGAAGCGGGGCCACAGATACGCAGTATTTT,CASSRSGATDTQYF
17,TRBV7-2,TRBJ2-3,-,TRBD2,TGTGCCAGCAGCTTAGCCTCAACTAGCGGGGGCACAGATACGCAGTATTTT,CASSLASTSGGTDTQYF
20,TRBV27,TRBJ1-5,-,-,TGTGCCAGCAGTTTATTATTGTCGGGGGGAGGTCGAAATAGCAATCAGCCCCAGCATTTT,CASSLLLSGGGRNSNQPQHF
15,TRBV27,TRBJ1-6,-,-,TGTGCCAGCAGTTTTACAGGGAACTATAATTCACCCCTCCACTTT,CASSFTGNYNSPLHF
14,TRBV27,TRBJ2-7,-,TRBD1,TGTGCCAGCAGCTGGACAGGGAGCTCCTACGAGCAGTACTTC,CASSWTGSSYEQYF
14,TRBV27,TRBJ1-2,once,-,TGTGCCAGCAGCTCCCCCGCACAGGGCTATGGCTACACCTTC,CASSSPAQGYGYTF
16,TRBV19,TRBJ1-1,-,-,TGTGCCGCTAAGCGCTTAACAGGGCCCTCTAACACTGAAGCTTTCTTT,CAAKRLTGPSNTEAFF
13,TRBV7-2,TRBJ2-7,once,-,TGTGCCAGCAGAGCCACCCCGGCCTACGAGCAGTACTTC,CASRATPAYEQYF
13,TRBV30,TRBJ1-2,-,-,TGTGCCTGGAGCGGGAGCCGGGACTATGGCTACACCTTC,CAWSGSRDYGYTF
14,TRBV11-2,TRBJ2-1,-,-,TGTGCCAGCAGCTCTCAAATAGAGGTGAGTGAGCAGTTCTTC,CASSSQIEVSEQFF
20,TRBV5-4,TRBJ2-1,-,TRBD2,TGTGCCAGCAGCCCACCGGGACTAGCGGGGGGGCCTCTAACCTACAATGAGCAGTTCTTC,CASSPPGLAGGPLTYNEQFF
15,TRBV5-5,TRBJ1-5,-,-,TGTGCCAGCAGCTGGGGAGTCGATAGCAATCAGCCCCAGCATTTT,CASSWGVDSNQPQHF
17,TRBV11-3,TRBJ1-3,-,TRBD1,TGTGCCAGCAGACCTAGTACGGGACAGGGTGCTGGAAACACCATATATTTT,CASRPSTGQGAGNTIYF
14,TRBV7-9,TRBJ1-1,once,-,TGTGCCAGCAGCTTATCTGGGCTTACCACTGAAGCTTTCTTT,CASSLSGLTTEAFF
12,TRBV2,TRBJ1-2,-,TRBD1,TGTGCCAGCAGTCGGACAGGGGGCGGCTACACCTTC,CASSRTGGGYTF
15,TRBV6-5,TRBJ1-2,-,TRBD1,TGTGCCAGCACCTGGGACAGGGGACATAACTATGGCTACACCTTC,CASTWDRGHNYGYTF
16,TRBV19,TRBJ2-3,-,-,TGTGCCAGTACCTCCCGAGAGGGGACTAGCACAGATACGCAGTATTTT,CASTSREGTSTDTQYF
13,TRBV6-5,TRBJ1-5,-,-,TGTGCCAGCATGGAGGACAGAAATCAGCCCCAGCATTTT,CASMEDRNQPQHF
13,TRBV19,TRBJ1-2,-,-,TGTGCCTCGGGTGCGCGGGGTGACTATGGCTACACCTTC,CASGARGDYGYTF
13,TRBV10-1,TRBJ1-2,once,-,TGCGCCAGCAGTGAGTCGAACAGGCATGGCTACACCTTC,CASSESNRHGYTF